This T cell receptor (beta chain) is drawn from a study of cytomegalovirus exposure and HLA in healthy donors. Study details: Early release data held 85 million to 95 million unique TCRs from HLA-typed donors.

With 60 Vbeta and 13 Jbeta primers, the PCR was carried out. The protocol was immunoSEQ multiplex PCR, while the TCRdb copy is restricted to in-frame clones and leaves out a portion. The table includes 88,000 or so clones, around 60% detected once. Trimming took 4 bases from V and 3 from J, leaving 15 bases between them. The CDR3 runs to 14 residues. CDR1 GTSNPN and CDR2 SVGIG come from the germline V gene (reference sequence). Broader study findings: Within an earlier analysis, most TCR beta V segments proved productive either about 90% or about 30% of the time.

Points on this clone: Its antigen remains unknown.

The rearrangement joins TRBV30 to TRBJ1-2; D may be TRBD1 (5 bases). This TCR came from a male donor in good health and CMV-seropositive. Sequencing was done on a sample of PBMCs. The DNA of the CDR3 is TGTGCCTGGATGGGGGGGAGGGCAGACTATGGCTACACCTTC. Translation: CAWMGGRADYGYTF. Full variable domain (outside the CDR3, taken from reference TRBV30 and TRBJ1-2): SQTIHQWPATLVQPVGSPLSLECTVEGTSNPNLYWYRQAAGRGLQLLFYSVGIGQISSEVPQNLSASRPQDRQFILSSKKLLLSDSGFYLCAWMGGRADYGYTFGSGTRLTVV.